A single sample is the source of the 29 T cell receptor beta chains below, sequenced in a study of blood T cell repertoires in COVID-19 (dated by TCRdb to 2020 to 2021). The protocol used for the library was the immunoSEQ multiplex PCR assay. As stored in TCRdb, this immuneACCESS dataset retains in-frame rearrangements with V and J assigned. A fraction of the clones does not appear; measured against another copy, unresolved V genes explain less than half of the discrepancy, and the remainder lacks a known reason. For this sample there are roughly 150,000 clones; around four fifths appear just once. The top ten clones comprise 10% to 15% of the sample. Sequencing input: peripheral blood. The receptor source for this set is a man in his 70s who had recovered from COVID-19.

A single count supports this clone. V is TRBV15 and J is TRBJ2-3; 7 bases map to TRBD2. The CDR3 contains 15 residues. From germline, CDR1 is LNHNV and CDR2 YYDKDF (reference sequence). With V trimmed by 4 bases and J by 0 bases, 4 bases remained unmatched. In nucleotides, the CDR3 is TGTGCCACCAGCACCTATAGCGGGAGCACAGATACGCAGTATTTT. This gives the protein CATSTYSGSTDTQYF.

On this clone: The same CDR3 can be traced to other DNA sequences in this sample. The J gene is TRBJ2-7, the V gene TRBV6-2 or TRBV6-3; TRBD1 might be the D (6 bases). This CDR3 spans 12 amino acids. Germline V gene lookup returns CDR1 MNHEY and CDR2 SVGEGT. V was clipped by 4 bases and J by 4 bases, with 8 bases between them. The CDR3 protein is CASSSQGYEQYF. DNA for the CDR3: TGTGCCAGCAGTTCACAGGGATACGAGCAGTACTTC.

This clone was found once. J is TRBJ2-7 and V is TRBV19; a weak D match, TRBD2 (5 bases). Germline V lookup: CDR1 LNHDA, CDR2 SQIVND (reference sequence). CDR3 length: 15 amino acids. The V end lost 4 bases, the J end lost 3 bases, and 16 bases lay between the germline ends. CDR3 DNA: TGTGCCAGTAGTACCTGGACTCCTCCTGTCTACGAGCAGTACTTC. Protein: CASSTWTPPVYEQYF. Combining the CDR3 with reference TRBV19 and TRBJ2-7 gives the whole variable domain DGGITQSPKYLFRKEGQNVTLSCEQNLNHDAMYWYRQDPGQGLRLIYYSQIVNDFQKGDIAEGYSVSREKKESFPLTVTSAQKNPTAFYLCASSTWTPPVYEQYFGPGTRLTVT.

The rearrangement uses TRBV11-3 and TRBJ2-3; 8 bases line up with TRBD2. Germline loops: CDR1 SGHNT, CDR2 YENEEA. V lost 4 bases, J lost 4 bases, and 4 bases stayed unmatched. The CDR3 totals 14 residues. The CDR3 DNA reads TGTGCCAGCAGCTCAACGGGACTAGCAGATACGCAGTATTTT. This gives the protein CASSSTGLADTQYF.

The chain is built from TRBV11-1 and TRBJ1-1, with TRBD1 identical over 9 bases. The CDR3 runs to 14 residues. The V gene end was trimmed by 1 base and the J gene end by 4 bases; junction bases not matched to a gene: 1. Per germline, CDR1 SGHAT and CDR2 FQDESV (reference sequence). CDR3 amino acids: CASSLGQGVTEAFF. The CDR3 region has the DNA TGTGCCAGCAGCTTAGGACAGGGGGTCACTGAAGCTTTCTTT. Supplemented by reference TRBV11-1 and TRBJ1-1, the full variable domain reads EAEVAQSPRYKITEKSQAVAFWCDPISGHATLYWYRQILGQGPELLVQFQDESVVDDSQLPKDRFSAERLKGVDSTLKIQPAELGDSAMYLCASSLGQGVTEAFFGQGTRLTVV.

The CDR3 nucleotides read TGTGCCAGCAGTAATCGGGACAGAGATACGCAGTATTTT. It yields the protein CASSNRDRDTQYF. The chain links TRBV27 to TRBJ2-3, with 7 bases identical to TRBD1. Germline V CDR1 and CDR2: MNHEY, SMNVEV (reference sequence). The length of the CDR3 is 13 residues. The ends lost 5 bases at V and 5 bases at J; junction bases unmatched: 4.

The chain couples TRBV5-1 to TRBJ2-7, with 9 nucleotides matching TRBD1. V dropped 3 bases and J dropped 3; count of bases not matched to a gene: 10. The CDR3 covers 16 residues. The germline CDR1 and CDR2 sequences are SGHRS and YFSETQ. This CDR3 reads CASSWDREKPFYEQYF. CDR3 bases: TGCGCCAGCAGCTGGGACAGGGAAAAGCCATTCTACGAGCAGTACTTC.

The chain joins TRBV6-2 or TRBV6-3 to TRBJ1-1; weak D call: TRBD1 (6 bases). This CDR3 is 13 amino acids long. The germline gives CDR1 MNHEY, CDR2 SVGEGT. V gave up 2 bases and J gave up 5 bases, with 9 bases separating them. CDR3 coding DNA: TGTGCCAGCAGTTACGACAGGCATACTGAAGCTTTCTTT. This gives the protein CASSYDRHTEAFF.

The rearrangement joins TRBV6-6 to TRBJ1-5, with D possibly TRBD1 on 5 matching bases. The CDR3 spans 13 residues. The germline CDR1 and CDR2 sequences are MNHNY and SVGAGI (reference sequence). The V end lost 7 bases, the J end lost 6 bases, and 13 bases lay between the germline ends. CDR3 protein: CASNPGGGQPQHF. As DNA, the CDR3 is TGTGCCAGCAACCCGGGGGGAGGTCAGCCCCAGCATTTT.

V usage is TRBV5-5 and J usage is TRBJ1-4; unclear D gene. The ends were cut back, 4 bases at V and 0 bases at J, with 10 bases in the middle. The germline V gene has CDR1 SGHKS and CDR2 YYEKEE (reference sequence). The CDR3 runs 15 residues. For the CDR3, the DNA is TGTGCCAGCAGCCCTTTCCCTGCAACTAATGAAAAACTGTTTTTT. Its protein is CASSPFPATNEKLFF.

This chain links TRBV6-7 with TRBJ2-7; 9 bases match TRBD2. TRBV6-7 is given ORF status, its function remaining uncertain. V lost 4 bases and J lost 2; bases outside the gene matches: 12. The CDR3 contains 17 residues. For the CDR3, the DNA is TGTGCCAGCAGTTTTGGGACTAGCTTGGTTTGGGCCTACGAGCAGTACTTC. It specifies CASSFGTSLVWAYEQYF.

The chain uses TRBV5-1 and TRBJ2-1; 8 bases agree with TRBD2. Germline V gene data show CDR1 as SGHRS and CDR2 as YFSETQ. Unmatched junction bases numbered 5, after V lost 0 bases and J lost 3 bases. The CDR3 has 16 residues. The CDR3 region is CASSLARREVYNEQFF. DNA for the CDR3: TGCGCCAGCAGCTTGGCCCGGCGGGAGGTCTACAATGAGCAGTTCTTC.

A single count supports this clone. The V call is TRBV27, the J call TRBJ2-1; the match to TRBD2 covers 10 bases. Germline V gene data show CDR1 as MNHEY and CDR2 as SMNVEV (reference sequence). The CDR3 consists of 15 residues. V gave up 7 bases and J gave up 7 bases; unmatched junction bases: 10. CDR3 nucleotides: TGTGCCAGCACCGCAAGCGGGAGGGCCGCTAATGAGCAGTTCTTC. Translated: CASTASGRAANEQFF.

J is TRBJ1-1 and V is TRBV10-3; D is perhaps TRBD1 (6 bases). Per germline, CDR1 ENHRY and CDR2 SYGVKD. The CDR3 extends over 15 amino acids. Trimming shortened V by 0 bases and J by 4 bases, and 12 bases separated the two germline ends. The CDR3 spells CAISESGGLGTEAFF. CDR3 nucleotides: TGTGCCATCAGTGAGTCCGGGGGGCTGGGCACTGAAGCTTTCTTT.

As DNA, the CDR3 is TGTGCCAGCAGTTTTGTCAGGGGGCACGAGCAGTACTTC. Protein: CASSFVRGHEQYF. The rearrangement uses TRBV12-3 or TRBV12-4 and TRBJ2-7; the match to TRBD1 covers 8 bases. V shed 3 bases, J shed 5 bases, and the junction held 3 bases outside the gene matches. This CDR3 contains 13 residues.

The chain has TRBV11-3 and TRBJ2-3, with 8 nucleotides matching TRBD2. J was trimmed by 6 bases and V by 1 base; bases with no gene match: 9. This CDR3 has 16 amino acids. The V gene's germline CDR1 is SGHNT and CDR2 YENEEA. For the CDR3, the DNA is TGTGCCAGCAGCTTAGGGCATGGAGCGGGAGTTGATACGCAGTATTTT. It translates to CASSLGHGAGVDTQYF.

This chain connects TRBV19 to TRBJ1-6, with 9 bases identical to TRBD1. The length of the CDR3 is 15 residues. The ends lost 8 bases at V and 9 bases at J; junction bases unmatched: 11. CDR1 LNHDA and CDR2 SQIVND come from the germline V gene (reference sequence). CDR3 protein: CASGAPGQGSSPLHF. The DNA of the CDR3 is TGTGCCAGTGGAGCTCCGGGACAGGGTAGTTCACCCCTCCACTTT.

The chain recombines TRBV7-2 with TRBJ1-5, with TRBD1 matching over 7 bases. Germline CDR1 is SGHTA and CDR2 is FQGNSA. V shed 5 bases and J 7 bases; nucleotides not matched to a gene: 5. CDR3 length: 13 amino acids. The CDR3 nucleotides read TGTGCCAGCAGCATGACAGGGTCCCAGCCCCAGCATTTT. As protein: CASSMTGSQPQHF. The full variable domain, completed using reference TRBV7-2 and TRBJ1-5, is GAGVSQSPSNKVTEKGKDVELRCDPISGHTALYWYRQSLGQGLEFLIYFQGNSAPDKSGLPSDRFSAERTGGSVSTLTIQRTQQEDSAVYLCASSMTGSQPQHFGDGTRLSIL.

The chain employs TRBV28 and TRBJ2-7; D possibly corresponds to TRBD1 (6 bases). The germline V gene encodes CDR1 MDHEN and CDR2 SYDVKM. The CDR3 is 14 residues long. V lost 6 bases, J lost 6 bases, and 18 bases lay in between. DNA for the CDR3: TGTGCCAGCAGGGCGGCAGGGGCGGTAACCGAGCAGTACTTC. Translation gives CASRAAGAVTEQYF. The whole variable domain, filled in from reference TRBV28 and TRBJ2-7, reads DVKVTQSSRYLVKRTGEKVFLECVQDMDHENMFWYRQDPGLGLRLIYFSYDVKMKEKGDIPEGYSVSREKKERFSLILESASTNQTSMYLCASRAAGAVTEQYFGPGTRLTVT.

In its sample, this clone was seen a few times. The rearrangement uses TRBV29-1 and TRBJ2-2; 7 positions match TRBD1. Germline CDR1 SQVTM, CDR2 ANQGSEA. This CDR3 has 14 residues. The V and J ends lost 6 bases and 2 bases, in that order; junction bases with no gene match: 6. CDR3 sequence (DNA): TGCAGCGTGCCAGGGACAGTCAACACCGGGGAGCTGTTTTTT. Encoded protein: CSVPGTVNTGELFF.

The chain couples TRBV11-2 to TRBJ2-1, with 7 nucleotides matching TRBD2. In germline, CDR1 is SGHAT, CDR2 FQNNGV. J lost 12 bases, V lost 1 base, and 9 bases had no gene match. This CDR3 spans 14 amino acids. The CDR3 protein is CASSLVAAGVLQFF. The CDR3 nucleotides are TGTGCCAGCAGCTTAGTGGCGGCGGGAGTGTTGCAGTTCTTC.

The rearrangement links TRBV2 to TRBJ1-2; no clear D. CDR3 size: 14 residues. CDR1 and CDR2 from the germline V gene are SNHLY and FYNNEI. Trimming left V 7 bases short and J 6 bases short, with 18 bases between. CDR3 residues: CASTQAGVGHGYTF. The CDR3 region has the DNA TGTGCCAGCACCCAAGCCGGGGTAGGGCATGGCTACACCTTC.

The genes are TRBV7-6 and TRBJ1-1; no reliable D call. This CDR3 is 13 amino acids long. Trimming stripped 3 bases from V and 5 bases from J, with 10 bases between. Germline V CDR1 and CDR2: SGHVS, FNYEAQ. This CDR3 reads CASSFGIGTEAFF. The DNA for the CDR3 is TGTGCCAGCAGCTTCGGGATTGGGACTGAAGCTTTCTTT.

This chain uses TRBV3-1 (or the pseudogene TRBV3-2) with TRBJ2-5; no clear D. The CDR3 extends over 15 amino acids. Per the germline V gene, CDR1 is LGHDT and CDR2 is YNNKEL (reference sequence). V was cut by 4 bases and J by 3 bases, with 15 bases left in between. CDR3 DNA: TGTGCCAGCAGCCCCGTAACCCAGGTCAAAGAGACCCAGTACTTC. This codes for CASSPVTQVKETQYF.

The V and J genes are TRBV5-8 and TRBJ2-3, with 14 bases aligning to TRBD2. Germline lookup yields CDR1 SGHTS and CDR2 YDEGEE. Losses at the gene ends were 2 bases for V and 4 bases for J; bases not matched to a gene: 6. This CDR3 region has 17 residues. CDR3 DNA: TGTGCCAGCAGCTTCTCCGGGACTAGCGGGAGTGCAGATACGCAGTATTTT. As protein: CASSFSGTSGSADTQYF.

The chain carries TRBV5-1 and TRBJ2-3; D unresolved. The CDR3 loop spans 12 amino acids. The germline gives CDR1 SGHRS, CDR2 YFSETQ. Between the trimmed V and J ends, which lost 3 bases and 0 bases, there was a span of 2 bases. CDR3: CASSSSTDTQYF. For the CDR3, the DNA is TGCGCCAGCAGCTCTAGCACAGATACGCAGTATTTT. The full variable domain, completed using reference TRBV5-1 and TRBJ2-3, is KAGVTQTPRYLIKTRGQQVTLSCSPISGHRSVSWYQQTPGQGLQFLFEYFSETQRNKGNFPGRFSGRQFSNSRSEMNVSTLELGDSALYLCASSSSTDTQYFGPGTRLTVL.

The chain carries TRBV7-2 and TRBJ1-2; D remains unclear. Per the germline V gene, CDR1 is SGHTA and CDR2 is FQGNSA. The V end lost 5 bases, the J end lost 4 bases, and 11 bases lay between the germline ends. The CDR3 totals 13 residues. The DNA for the CDR3 is TGTGCCAGCAGCCCTCGGTCAGGCTATGGCTACACCTTC. Amino acid sequence: CASSPRSGYGYTF.

The chain has TRBV18 and TRBJ1-2; tentative D call: TRBD1 (5 bases). The CDR3 is made up of 13 amino acids. Germline assignment: CDR1 KGHSH and CDR2 LQKENI. Between the trimmed V and J ends, which lost 3 bases and 4 bases, there was a span of 9 bases. The CDR3 region is CASSPDSLYGYTF. In nucleotides, the CDR3 is TGTGCCAGCTCACCCGACAGTCTCTATGGCTACACCTTC. The complete variable domain, with remaining parts taken from reference TRBV18 and TRBJ1-2, reads NAGVMQNPRHLVRRRGQEARLRCSPMKGHSHVYWYRQLPEEGLKFMVYLQKENIIDESGMPKERFSAEFPKEGPSILRIQQVVRGDSAAYFCASSPDSLYGYTFGSGTRLTVV.

As for this clone: Other DNA sequences from this sample encode an identical CDR3 as well. The chain employs TRBV6-5 and TRBJ2-1; 8 bases are shared with TRBD2. Germline lookup yields CDR1 MNHEY and CDR2 SVGAGI. This CDR3 has 16 residues. V trimming: 2 bases; J trimming: 1 base; junction bases outside the gene matches: 4. CDR3 sequence (DNA): TGTGCCAGCAGTTACGGGACTAGAGGTTCCTACAATGAGCAGTTCTTC. Its protein is CASSYGTRGSYNEQFF.